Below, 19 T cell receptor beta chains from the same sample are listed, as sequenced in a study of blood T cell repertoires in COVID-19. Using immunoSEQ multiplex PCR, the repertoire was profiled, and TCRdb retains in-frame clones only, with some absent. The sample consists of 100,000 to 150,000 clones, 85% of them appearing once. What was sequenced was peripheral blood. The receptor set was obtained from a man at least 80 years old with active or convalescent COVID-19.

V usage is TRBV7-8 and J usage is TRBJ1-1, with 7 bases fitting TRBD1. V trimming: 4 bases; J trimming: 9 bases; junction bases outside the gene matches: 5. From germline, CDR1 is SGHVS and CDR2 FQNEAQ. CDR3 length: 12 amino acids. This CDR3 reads CASSYRTGQAFF. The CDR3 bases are TGTGCCAGCAGCTACCGGACAGGCCAAGCTTTCTTT.

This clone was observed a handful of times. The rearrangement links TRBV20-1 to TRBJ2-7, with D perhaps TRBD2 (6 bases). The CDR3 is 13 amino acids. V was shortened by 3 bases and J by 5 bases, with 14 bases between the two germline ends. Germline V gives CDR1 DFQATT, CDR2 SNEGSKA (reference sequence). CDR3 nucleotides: TGCAGTGCTAGTTTTGGAGGGTCCCACGAGCAGTACTTC. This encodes CSASFGGSHEQYF.

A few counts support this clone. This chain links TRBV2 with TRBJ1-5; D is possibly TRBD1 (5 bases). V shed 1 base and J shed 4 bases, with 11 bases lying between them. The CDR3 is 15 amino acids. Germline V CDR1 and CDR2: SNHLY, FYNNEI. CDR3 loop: CASSEVLGGNQPQHF. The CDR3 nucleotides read TGTGCCAGCAGTGAAGTTCTCGGGGGAAATCAGCCCCAGCATTTT.

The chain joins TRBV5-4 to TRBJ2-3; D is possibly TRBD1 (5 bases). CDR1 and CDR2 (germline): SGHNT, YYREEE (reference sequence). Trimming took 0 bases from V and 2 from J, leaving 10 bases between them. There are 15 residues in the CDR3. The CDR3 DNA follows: TGTGCCAGCAGCTTGGAAGGGGTCCACACAGATACGCAGTATTTT. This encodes CASSLEGVHTDTQYF.

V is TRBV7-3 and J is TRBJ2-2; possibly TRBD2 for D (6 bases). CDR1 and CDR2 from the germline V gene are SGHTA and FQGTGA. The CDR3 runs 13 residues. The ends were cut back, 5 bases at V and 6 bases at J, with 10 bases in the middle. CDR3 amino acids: CASSPPGAGELFF. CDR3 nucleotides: TGTGCCAGCAGCCCTCCGGGGGCCGGGGAGCTGTTTTTT. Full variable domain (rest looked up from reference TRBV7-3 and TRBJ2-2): GAGVSQTPSNKVTEKGKYVELRCDPISGHTALYWYRQSLGQGPEFLIYFQGTGAADDSGLPNDRFFAVRPEGSVSTLKIQRTERGDSAVYLCASSPPGAGELFFGEGSRLTVL.

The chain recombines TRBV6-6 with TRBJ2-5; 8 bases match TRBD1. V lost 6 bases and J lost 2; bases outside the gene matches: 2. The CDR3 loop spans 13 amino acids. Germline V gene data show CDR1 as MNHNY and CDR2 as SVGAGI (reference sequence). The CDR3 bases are TGTGCCAGCAGGGGGGACAGGCAAGAGACCCAGTACTTC. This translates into CASRGDRQETQYF.

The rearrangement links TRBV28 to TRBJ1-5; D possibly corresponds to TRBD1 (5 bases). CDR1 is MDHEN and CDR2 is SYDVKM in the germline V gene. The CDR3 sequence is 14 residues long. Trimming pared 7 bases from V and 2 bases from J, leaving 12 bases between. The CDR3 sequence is CASTLGGGNQPQHF. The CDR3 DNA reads TGTGCCAGCACCCTGGGAGGGGGCAATCAGCCCCAGCATTTT.

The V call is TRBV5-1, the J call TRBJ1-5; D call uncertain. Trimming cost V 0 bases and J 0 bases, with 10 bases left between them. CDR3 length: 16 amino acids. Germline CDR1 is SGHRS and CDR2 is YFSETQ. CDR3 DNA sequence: TGCGCCAGCAGCTTGGTGGCCGGAGATAGCAATCAGCCCCAGCATTTT. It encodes CASSLVAGDSNQPQHF.

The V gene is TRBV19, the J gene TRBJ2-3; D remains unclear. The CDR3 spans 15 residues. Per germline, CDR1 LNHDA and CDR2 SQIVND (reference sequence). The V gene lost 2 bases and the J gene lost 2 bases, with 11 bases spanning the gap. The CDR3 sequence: CASSIMRPATDTQYF. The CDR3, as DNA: TGTGCCAGTAGTATAATGCGTCCCGCCACAGATACGCAGTATTTT.

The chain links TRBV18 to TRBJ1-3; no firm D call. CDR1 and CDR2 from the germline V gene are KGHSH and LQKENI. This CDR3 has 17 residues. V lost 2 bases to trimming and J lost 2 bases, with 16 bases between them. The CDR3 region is CASSPSGVSTTGNTIYF. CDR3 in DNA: TGTGCCAGCTCACCATCCGGGGTTAGTACTACTGGAAACACCATATATTTT.

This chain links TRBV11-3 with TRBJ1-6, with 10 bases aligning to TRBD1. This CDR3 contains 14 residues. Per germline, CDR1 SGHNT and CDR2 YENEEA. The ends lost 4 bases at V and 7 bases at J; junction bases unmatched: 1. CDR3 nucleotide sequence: TGTGCCAGCAGCTCGGGACAGGGGAATTCACCCCTCCACTTT. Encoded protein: CASSSGQGNSPLHF. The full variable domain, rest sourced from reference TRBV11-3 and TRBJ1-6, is EAGVVQSPRYKIIEKKQPVAFWCNPISGHNTLYWYLQNLGQGPELLIRYENEEAVDDSQLPKDRFSAERLKGVDSTLKIQPAELGDSAVYLCASSSGQGNSPLHFGNGTRLTVT.

The CDR3 DNA follows: TGTGCCAGCAGGGTGGGGGGGCACACTGAAGCTTTCTTT. It yields the protein CASRVGGHTEAFF. The chain combines TRBV6-5 with TRBJ1-1; weak D call: TRBD1 (6 bases). CDR1 and CDR2 (germline): MNHEY, SVGAGI. V was cut by 6 bases and J by 3 bases, with 11 bases left in between. CDR3 length: 13 residues.

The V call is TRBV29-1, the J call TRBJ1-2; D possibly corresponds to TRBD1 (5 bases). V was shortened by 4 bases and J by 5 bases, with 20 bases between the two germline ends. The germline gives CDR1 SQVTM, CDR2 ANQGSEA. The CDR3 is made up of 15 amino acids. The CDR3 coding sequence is TGCAGCGTTGGGGCGGGGGACGCTGTAGAATATGGCTACACCTTC. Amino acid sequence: CSVGAGDAVEYGYTF.

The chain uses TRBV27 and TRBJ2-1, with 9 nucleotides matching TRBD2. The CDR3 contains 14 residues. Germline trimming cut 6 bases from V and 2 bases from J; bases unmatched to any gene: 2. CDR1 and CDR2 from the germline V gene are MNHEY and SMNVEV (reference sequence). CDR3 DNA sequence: TGTGCCAGCAGGAGCGGGAGGACCTACAATGAGCAGTTCTTC. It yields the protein CASRSGRTYNEQFF.

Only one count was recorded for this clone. The CDR3 coding sequence is TGTGCCAGCAGTGACACTAATCGGGGTAACTATGGCTACACCTTC. Its protein product is CASSDTNRGNYGYTF. The chain is built from TRBV25-1 and TRBJ1-2; D is unresolved. The CDR3 is 15 residues long. Between the trimmed V and J ends, which lost 3 bases and 1 base, there was a span of 12 bases. Germline V gene sequence: CDR1 MGHDK, CDR2 SYGVNS.

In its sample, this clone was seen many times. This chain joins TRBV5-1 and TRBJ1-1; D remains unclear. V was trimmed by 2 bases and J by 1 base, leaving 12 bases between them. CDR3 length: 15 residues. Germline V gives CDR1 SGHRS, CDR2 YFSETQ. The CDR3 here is CASSFTRHSNTEAFF. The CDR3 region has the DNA TGCGCCAGCAGCTTCACCCGACACTCGAACACTGAAGCTTTCTTT.

The DNA for the CDR3 is TGTGCCTGGGAGAGGGCAGATACGCAGTATTTT. It is translated as CAWERADTQYF. The chain employs TRBV30 and TRBJ2-3; perhaps TRBD2 as D (5 bases). CDR1 GTSNPN and CDR2 SVGIG come from the germline V gene (reference sequence). V was pared by 5 bases and J by 4 bases, with 7 bases between. This CDR3 is 11 amino acids long.

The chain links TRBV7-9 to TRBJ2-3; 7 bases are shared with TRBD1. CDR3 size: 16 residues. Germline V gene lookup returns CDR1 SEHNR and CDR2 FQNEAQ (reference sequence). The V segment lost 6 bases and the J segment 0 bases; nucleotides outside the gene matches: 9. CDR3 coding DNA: TGTGCCAGCAGTTCTACAGGGGCGCCGAGCACAGATACGCAGTATTTT. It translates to CASSSTGAPSTDTQYF.

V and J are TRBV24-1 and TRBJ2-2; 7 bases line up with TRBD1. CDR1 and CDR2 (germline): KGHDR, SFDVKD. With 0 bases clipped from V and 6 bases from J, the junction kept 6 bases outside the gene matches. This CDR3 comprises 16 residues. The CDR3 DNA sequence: TGTGCCACCAGTGATTTGAGGCAGGGGGATTCCGGGGAGCTGTTTTTT. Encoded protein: CATSDLRQGDSGELFF.